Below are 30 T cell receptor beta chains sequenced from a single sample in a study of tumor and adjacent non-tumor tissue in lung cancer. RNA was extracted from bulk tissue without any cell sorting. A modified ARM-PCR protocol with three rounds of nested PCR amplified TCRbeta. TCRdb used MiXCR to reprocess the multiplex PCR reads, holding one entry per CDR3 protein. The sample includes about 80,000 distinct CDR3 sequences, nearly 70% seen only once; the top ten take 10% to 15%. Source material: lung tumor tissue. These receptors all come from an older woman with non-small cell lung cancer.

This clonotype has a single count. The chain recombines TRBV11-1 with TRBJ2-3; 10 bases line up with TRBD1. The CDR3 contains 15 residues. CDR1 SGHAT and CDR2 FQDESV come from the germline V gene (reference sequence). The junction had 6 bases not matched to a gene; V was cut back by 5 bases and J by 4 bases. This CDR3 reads CASSPGTGDADTQYF. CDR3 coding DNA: TGTGCCAGCAGCCCCGGGACAGGGGATGCAGATACGCAGTATTTT.

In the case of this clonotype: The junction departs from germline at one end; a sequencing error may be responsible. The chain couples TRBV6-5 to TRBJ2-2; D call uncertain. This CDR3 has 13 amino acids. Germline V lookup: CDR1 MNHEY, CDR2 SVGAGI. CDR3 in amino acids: CTSSLPFTGELFF. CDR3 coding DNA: TGTACCAGCAGTTTGCCCTTCACCGGGGAGCTGTTTTTT.

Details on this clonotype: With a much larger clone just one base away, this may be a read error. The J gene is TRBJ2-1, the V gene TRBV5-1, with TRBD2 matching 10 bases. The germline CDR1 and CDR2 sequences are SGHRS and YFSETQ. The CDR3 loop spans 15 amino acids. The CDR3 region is CAISPGTSELNEQFF. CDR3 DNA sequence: TGCGCCATCAGCCCCGGGACTAGCGAATTAAATGAGCAGTTCTTC. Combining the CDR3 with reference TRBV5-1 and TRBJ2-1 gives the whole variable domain KAGVTQTPRYLIKTRGQQVTLSCSPISGHRSVSWYQQTPGQGLQFLFEYFSETQRNKGNFPGRFSGRQFSNSRSEMNVSTLELGDSALYLCAISPGTSELNEQFFGPGTRLTVL.

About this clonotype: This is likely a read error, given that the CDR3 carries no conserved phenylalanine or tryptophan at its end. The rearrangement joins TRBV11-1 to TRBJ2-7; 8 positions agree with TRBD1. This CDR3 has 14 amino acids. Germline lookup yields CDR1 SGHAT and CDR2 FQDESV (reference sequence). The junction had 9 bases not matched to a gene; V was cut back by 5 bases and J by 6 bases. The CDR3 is CASSPSDRDGEQYY. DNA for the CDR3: TGTGCCAGCAGCCCCTCGGACAGGGATGGCGAGCAGTACTAC.

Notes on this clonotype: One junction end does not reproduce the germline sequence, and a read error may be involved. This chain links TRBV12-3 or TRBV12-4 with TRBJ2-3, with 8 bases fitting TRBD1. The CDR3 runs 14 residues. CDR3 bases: TGTGCCAGCAGTCCTTGGGACAGGCCGAATACGCACTATTTT. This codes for CASSPWDRPNTHYF.

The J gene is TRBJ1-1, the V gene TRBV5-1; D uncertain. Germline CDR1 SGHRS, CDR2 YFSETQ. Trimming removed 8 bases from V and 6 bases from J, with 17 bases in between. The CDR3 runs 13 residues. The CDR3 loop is CASSRQVGSEAFF. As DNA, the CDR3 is TGCGCCAGTAGCCGCCAAGTTGGATCTGAAGCTTTCTTT.

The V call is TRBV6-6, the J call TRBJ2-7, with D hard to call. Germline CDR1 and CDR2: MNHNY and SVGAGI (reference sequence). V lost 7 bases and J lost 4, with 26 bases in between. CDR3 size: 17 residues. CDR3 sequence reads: CASIDKSAVTTTYEQYF. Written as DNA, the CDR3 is TGTGCCAGCATTGACAAAAGCGCTGTGACAACGACTTACGAGCAGTACTTC.

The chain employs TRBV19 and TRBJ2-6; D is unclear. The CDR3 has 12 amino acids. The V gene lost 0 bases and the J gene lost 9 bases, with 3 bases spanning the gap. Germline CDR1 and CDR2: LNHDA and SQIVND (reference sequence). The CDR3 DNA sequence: TGTGCCAGTAGTATAGAAGTCAACGTCCTGACTTTC. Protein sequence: CASSIEVNVLTF.

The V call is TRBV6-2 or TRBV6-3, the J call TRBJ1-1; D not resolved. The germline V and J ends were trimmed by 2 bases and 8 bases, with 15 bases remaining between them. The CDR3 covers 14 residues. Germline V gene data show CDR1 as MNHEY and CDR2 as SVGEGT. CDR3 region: CASSYGAATEEAFF. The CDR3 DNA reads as TGTGCCAGCAGTTACGGTGCGGCGACTGAGGAAGCTTTCTTT.

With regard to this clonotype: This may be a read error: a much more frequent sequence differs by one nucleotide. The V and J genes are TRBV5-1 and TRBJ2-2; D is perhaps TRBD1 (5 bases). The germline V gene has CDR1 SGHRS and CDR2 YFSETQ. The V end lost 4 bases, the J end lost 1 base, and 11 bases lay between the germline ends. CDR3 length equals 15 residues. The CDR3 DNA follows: TGCGCCAGCAGCCTGACAGCCATGAACACCGGGGAGCTGTTTTTT. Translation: CASSLTAMNTGELFF.

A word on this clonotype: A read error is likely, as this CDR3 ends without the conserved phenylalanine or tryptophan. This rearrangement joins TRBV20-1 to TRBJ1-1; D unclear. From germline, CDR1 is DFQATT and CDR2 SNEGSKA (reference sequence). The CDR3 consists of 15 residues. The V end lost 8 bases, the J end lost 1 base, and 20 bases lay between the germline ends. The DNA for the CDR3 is TGCAGTACTGCAAGAACCGGACGGAGGAACACTGAAGCTTTCTCT. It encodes CSTARTGRRNTEAFS.

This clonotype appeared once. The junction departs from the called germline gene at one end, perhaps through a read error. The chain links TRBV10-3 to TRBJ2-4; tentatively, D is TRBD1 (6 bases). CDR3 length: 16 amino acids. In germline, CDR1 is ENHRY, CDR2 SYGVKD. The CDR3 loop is CAISRTDIACQNIRYF. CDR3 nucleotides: TGTGCCATCAGCCGGACAGACATTGCATGCCAAAACATTCGGTACTTC.

CDR3 sequence (DNA): TGCAGTGCTAGAGATCTGACAGTGGTCTACGAGCAGTACTTC. It is translated as CSARDLTVVYEQYF. The genes are TRBV20-1 and TRBJ2-7; a possible D gene is TRBD1 (5 bases). Trimming pared 0 bases from V and 3 bases from J, leaving 12 bases between. The CDR3 runs 14 residues. Germline values: CDR1 DFQATT, CDR2 SNEGSKA (reference sequence).

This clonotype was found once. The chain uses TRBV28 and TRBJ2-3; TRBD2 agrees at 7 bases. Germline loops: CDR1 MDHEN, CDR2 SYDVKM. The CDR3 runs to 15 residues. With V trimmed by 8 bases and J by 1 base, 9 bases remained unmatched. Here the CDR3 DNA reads TGTGCCAGCGGTACGTGGGGGGGGGGCACAGATACGCAGTATTTT. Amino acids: CASGTWGGGTDTQYF.

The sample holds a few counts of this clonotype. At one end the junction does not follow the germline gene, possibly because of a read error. CDR3 sequence (DNA): TGCAGCGTCGCTGACAGGGACAATGAGCACTTCTTC. Amino acid sequence: CSVADRDNEHFF. The chain joins TRBV29-1 to TRBJ2-1; 7 bases map to TRBD1. The CDR3 runs 12 residues. CDR1 is SQVTM, CDR2 ANQGSEA, per germline.

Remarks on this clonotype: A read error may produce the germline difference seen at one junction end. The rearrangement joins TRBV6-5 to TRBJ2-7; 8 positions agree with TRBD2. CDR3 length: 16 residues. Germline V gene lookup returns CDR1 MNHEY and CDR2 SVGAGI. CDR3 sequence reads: CASSSMTSVNSYEQYF. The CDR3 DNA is TGTGCCAGTAGTTCCATGACTAGCGTGAACTCCTACGAGCAGTACTTC.

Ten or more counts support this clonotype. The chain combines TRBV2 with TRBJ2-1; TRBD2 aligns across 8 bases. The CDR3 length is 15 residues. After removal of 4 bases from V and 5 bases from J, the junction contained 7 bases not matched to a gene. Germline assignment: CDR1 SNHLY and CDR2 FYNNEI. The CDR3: CASSGRTSINNEQFF. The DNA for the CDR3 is TGTGCCAGCAGTGGGCGGACTAGCATCAACAATGAGCAGTTCTTC.

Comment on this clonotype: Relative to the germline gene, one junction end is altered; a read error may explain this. Here the CDR3 DNA reads TGCAGCGTTGTAGGGAAAGGGGGCTACGAGCGGTACTTC. Translation: CSVVGKGGYERYF. The chain couples TRBV29-1 to TRBJ2-7; TRBD1 aligns across 7 bases. The germline V gene has CDR1 SQVTM and CDR2 ANQGSEA. The CDR3 totals 13 residues.

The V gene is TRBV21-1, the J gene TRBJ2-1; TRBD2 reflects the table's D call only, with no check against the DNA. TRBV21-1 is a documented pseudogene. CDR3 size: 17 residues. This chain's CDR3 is CASSKPALAGGSNELFF. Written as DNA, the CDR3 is TGTGCCAGCAGCAAACCCGCACTAGCGGGAGGGTCCAATGAGCTGTTCTTC.

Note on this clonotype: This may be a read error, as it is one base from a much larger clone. In DNA, the CDR3 is TGTGCCTGGAGTCCCCAGGGGGCCTACGAGCGGTACTTC. Protein: CAWSPQGAYERYF. V usage is TRBV30 and J usage is TRBJ2-7; 8 positions match TRBD1. Germline-derived CDR1 and CDR2 are GTSNPN and SVGIG (reference sequence). The CDR3 length is 13 residues.

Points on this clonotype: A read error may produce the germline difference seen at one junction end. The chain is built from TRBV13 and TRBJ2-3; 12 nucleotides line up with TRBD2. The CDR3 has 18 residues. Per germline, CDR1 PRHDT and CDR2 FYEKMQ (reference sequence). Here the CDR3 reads CAGSLKGLAGAYTDTQYF. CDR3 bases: TGTGCCGGCAGCTTAAAGGGACTAGCGGGTGCGTACACTGATACGCAGTATTTT.

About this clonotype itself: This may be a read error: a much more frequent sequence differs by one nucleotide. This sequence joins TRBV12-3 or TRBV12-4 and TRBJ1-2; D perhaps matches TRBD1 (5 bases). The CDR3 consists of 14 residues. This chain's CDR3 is CASSLIGGRYGYNF. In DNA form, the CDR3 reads TGTGCCAGCAGTTTAATCGGGGGAAGGTATGGCTACAACTTC.

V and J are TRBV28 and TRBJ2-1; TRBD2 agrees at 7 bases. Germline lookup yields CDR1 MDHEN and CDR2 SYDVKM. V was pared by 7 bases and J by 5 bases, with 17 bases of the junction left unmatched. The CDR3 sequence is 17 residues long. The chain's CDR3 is CASIQDFSGPWDNEQFF. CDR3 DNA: TGTGCCAGCATTCAGGATTTTAGCGGGCCTTGGGACAATGAGCAGTTCTTC.

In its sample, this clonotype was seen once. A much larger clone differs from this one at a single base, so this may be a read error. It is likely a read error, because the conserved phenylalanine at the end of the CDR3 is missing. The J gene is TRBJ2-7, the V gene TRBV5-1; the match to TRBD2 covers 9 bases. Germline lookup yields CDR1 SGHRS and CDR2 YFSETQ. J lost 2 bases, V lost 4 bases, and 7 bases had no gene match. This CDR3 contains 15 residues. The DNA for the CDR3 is TGCGCCAGCAGCATTAGCGGGAGTACCCCCTACGAGCAGTACTTA. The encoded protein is CASSISGSTPYEQYL.

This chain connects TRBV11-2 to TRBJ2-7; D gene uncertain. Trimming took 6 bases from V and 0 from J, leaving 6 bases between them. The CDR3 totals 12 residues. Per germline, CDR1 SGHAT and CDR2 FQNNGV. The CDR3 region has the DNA TGTGCCAGCAGGCAGGACTCCTACGAGCAGTACTTC. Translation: CASRQDSYEQYF.

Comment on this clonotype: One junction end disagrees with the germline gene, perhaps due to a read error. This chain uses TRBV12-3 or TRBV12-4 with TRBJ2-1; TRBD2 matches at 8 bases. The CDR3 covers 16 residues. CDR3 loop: CASSGLAGTSNNKQFF. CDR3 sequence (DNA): TGTGCCAGCAGTGGGCTAGCGGGCACTTCCAACAATAAGCAGTTCTTC.

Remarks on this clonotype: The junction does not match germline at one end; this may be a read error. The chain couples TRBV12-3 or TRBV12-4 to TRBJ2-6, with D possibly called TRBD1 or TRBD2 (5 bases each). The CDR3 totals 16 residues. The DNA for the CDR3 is TGTGCCAGCTCTTTCGACAGTTCCTCTGGGACCAACGTCCTGACCTTC. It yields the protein CASSFDSSSGTNVLTF.

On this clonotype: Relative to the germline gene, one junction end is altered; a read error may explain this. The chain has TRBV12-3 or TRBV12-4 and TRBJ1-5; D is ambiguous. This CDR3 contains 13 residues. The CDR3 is CARSLARDQPQHF. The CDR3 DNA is TGTGCCCGCAGTTTAGCTCGGGATCAGCCCCAGCATTTT.

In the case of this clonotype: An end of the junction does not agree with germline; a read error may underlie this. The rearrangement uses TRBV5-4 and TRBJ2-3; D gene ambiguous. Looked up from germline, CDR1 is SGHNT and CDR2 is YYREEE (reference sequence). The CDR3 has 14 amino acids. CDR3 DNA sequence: TGTGCCAGTAGCTTGGAAGGGAGCACAGATACGCAGTATTTT. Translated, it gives CASSLEGSTDTQYF. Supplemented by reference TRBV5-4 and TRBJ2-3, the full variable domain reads ETGVTQSPTHLIKTRGQQVTLRCSSQSGHNTVSWYQQALGQGPQFIFQYYREEENGRGNFPPRFSGLQFPNYSSELNVNALELDDSALYLCASSLEGSTDTQYFGPGTRLTVL.

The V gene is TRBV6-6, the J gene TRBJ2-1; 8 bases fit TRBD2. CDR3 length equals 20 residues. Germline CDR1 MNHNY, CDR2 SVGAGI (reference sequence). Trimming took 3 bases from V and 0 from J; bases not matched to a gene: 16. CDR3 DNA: TGTGCCAGCAGTTATCCCACTTGTATCATAGCGGGACTCTCCTACAATGAGCAGTTCTTC. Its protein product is CASSYPTCIIAGLSYNEQFF.